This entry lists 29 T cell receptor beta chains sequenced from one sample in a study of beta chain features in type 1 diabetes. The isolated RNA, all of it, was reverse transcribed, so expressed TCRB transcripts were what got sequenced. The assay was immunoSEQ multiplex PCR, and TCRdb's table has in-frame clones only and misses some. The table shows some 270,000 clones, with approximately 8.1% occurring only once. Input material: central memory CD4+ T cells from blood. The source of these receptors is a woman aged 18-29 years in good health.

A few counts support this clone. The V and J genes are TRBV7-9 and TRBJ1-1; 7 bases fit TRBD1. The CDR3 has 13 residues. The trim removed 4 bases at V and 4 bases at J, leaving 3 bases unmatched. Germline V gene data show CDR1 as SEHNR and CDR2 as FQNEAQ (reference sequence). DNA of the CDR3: TGTGCCAGCAGCTCCCAGGGGGGCACTGAAGCTTTCTTT. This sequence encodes CASSSQGGTEAFF.

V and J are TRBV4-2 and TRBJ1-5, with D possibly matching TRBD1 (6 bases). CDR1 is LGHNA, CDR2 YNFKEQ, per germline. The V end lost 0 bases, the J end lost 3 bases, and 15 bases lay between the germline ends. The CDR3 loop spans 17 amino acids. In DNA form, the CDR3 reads TGTGCCAGCAGCCAAGAGGCAGGGGCTTTTCTCAATCAGCCCCAGCATTTT. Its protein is CASSQEAGAFLNQPQHF.

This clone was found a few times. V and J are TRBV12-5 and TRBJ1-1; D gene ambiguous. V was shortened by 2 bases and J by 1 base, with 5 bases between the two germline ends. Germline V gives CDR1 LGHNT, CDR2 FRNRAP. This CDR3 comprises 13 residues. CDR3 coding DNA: TGTGCTAGTGGTTTGCACCAGAACACTGAAGCTTTCTTT. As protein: CASGLHQNTEAFF.

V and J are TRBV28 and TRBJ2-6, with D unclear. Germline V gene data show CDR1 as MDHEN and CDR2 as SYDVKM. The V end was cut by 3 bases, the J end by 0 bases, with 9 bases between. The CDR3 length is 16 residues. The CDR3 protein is CASSFLDPSGANVLTF. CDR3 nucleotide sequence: TGTGCCAGCAGTTTCCTAGACCCCTCTGGGGCCAACGTCCTGACTTTC.

The CDR3 nucleotides read TGTGCCAGTAGCCAACAGGGGGAACCTAACTATGGCTACACCTTC. It translates to CASSQQGEPNYGYTF. This chain uses TRBV19 with TRBJ1-2; TRBD1 aligns across 8 bases. Losses at the gene ends were 6 bases for V and 0 bases for J; bases not matched to a gene: 6. This CDR3 comprises 15 residues. Germline lookup yields CDR1 LNHDA and CDR2 SQIVND (reference sequence).

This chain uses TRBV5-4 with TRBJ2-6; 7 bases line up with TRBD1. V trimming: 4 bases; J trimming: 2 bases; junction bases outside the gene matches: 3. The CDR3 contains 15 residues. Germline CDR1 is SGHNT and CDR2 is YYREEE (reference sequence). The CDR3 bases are TGTGCCAGCAGCCCTGACAGGGCTGGGGCCAACGTCCTGACTTTC. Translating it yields CASSPDRAGANVLTF.

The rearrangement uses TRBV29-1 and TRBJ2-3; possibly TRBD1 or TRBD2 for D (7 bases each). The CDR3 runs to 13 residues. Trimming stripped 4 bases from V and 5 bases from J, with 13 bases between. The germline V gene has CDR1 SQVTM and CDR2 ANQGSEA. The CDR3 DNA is TGCAGCGTTGTGGGAGGGGGCGAAGATACGCAGTATTTT. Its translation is CSVVGGGEDTQYF.

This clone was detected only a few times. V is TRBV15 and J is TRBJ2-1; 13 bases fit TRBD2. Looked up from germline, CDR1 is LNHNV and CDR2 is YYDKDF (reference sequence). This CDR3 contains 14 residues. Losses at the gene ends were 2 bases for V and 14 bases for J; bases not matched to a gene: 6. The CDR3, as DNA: TGTGCCACCAGCAGAACTAGCGGGAGGGCCCCTGAGTTCTTC. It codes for CATSRTSGRAPEFF.

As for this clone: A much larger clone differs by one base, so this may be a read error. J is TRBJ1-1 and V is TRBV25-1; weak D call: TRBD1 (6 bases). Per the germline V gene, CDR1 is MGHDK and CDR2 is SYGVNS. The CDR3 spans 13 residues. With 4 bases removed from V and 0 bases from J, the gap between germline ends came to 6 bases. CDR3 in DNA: TGTGCCAGCAGTGGGACAGTGAACACTGAAGCTTTCTTT. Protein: CASSGTVNTEAFF.

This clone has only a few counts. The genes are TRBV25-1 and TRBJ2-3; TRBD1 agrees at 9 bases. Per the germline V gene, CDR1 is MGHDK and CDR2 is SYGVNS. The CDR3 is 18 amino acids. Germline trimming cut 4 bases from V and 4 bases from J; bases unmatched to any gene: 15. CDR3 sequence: CASSGPIGDREGADTQYF. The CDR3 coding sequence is TGTGCCAGCAGTGGCCCCATCGGGGACAGGGAAGGGGCAGATACGCAGTATTTT.

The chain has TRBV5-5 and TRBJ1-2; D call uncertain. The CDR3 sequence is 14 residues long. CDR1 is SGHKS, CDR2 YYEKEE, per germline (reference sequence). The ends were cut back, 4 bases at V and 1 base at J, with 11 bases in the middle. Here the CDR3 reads CASSLRAYNYGYTF. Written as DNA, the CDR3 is TGTGCCAGCAGCCTCCGGGCCTATAACTATGGCTACACCTTC.

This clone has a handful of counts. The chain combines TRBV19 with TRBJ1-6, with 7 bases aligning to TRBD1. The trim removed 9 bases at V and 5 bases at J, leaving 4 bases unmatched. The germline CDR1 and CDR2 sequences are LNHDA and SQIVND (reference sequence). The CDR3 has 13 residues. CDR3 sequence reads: CASRDSHNSPLHF. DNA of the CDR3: TGTGCCAGCAGGGACAGCCATAATTCACCCCTCCACTTT.

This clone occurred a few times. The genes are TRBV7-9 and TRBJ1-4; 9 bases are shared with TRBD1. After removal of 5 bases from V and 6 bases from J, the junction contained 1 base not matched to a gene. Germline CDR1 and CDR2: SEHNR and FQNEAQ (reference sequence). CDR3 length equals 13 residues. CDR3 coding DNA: TGTGCCAGCAGCGGGACAGGGCATGAAAAACTGTTTTTT. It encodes CASSGTGHEKLFF.

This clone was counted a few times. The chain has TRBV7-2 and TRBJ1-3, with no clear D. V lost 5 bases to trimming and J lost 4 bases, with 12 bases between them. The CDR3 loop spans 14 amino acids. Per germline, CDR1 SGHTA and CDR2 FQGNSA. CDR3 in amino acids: CASSQGLKGNTIYF. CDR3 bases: TGTGCCAGCAGCCAAGGACTGAAAGGAAACACCATATATTTT.

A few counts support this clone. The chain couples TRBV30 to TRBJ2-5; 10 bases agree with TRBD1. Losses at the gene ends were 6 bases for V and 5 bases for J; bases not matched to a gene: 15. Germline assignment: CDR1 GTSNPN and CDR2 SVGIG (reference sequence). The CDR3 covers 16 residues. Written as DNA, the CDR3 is TGTGCCTGTGGGACTCCGGGGACAGGGGTTTTGGAGACCCAGTACTTC. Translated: CACGTPGTGVLETQYF.

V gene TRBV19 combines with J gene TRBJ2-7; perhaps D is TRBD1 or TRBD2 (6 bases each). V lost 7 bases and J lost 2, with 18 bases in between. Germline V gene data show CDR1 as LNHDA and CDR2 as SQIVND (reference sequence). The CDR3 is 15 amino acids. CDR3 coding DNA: TGTGCCAGTACCCTGAAGGGGGGCTGGCCCTACGAGCAGTACTTC. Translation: CASTLKGGWPYEQYF. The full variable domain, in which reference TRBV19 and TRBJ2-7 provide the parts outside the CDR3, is DGGITQSPKYLFRKEGQNVTLSCEQNLNHDAMYWYRQDPGQGLRLIYYSQIVNDFQKGDIAEGYSVSREKKESFPLTVTSAQKNPTAFYLCASTLKGGWPYEQYFGPGTRLTVT.

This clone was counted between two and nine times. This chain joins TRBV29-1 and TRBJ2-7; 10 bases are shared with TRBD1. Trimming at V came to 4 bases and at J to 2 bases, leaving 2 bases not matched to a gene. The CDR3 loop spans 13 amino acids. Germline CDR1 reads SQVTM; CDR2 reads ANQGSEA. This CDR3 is CSVGDRGAYEQYF. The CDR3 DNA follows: TGCAGCGTTGGGGACAGGGGAGCCTACGAGCAGTACTTC.

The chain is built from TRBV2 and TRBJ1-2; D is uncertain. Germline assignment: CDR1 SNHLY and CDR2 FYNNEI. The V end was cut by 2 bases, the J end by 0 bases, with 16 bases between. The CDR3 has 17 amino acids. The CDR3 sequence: CASSEFHGRAANYGYTF. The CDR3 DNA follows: TGTGCCAGCAGTGAATTTCATGGTCGGGCAGCTAACTATGGCTACACCTTC.

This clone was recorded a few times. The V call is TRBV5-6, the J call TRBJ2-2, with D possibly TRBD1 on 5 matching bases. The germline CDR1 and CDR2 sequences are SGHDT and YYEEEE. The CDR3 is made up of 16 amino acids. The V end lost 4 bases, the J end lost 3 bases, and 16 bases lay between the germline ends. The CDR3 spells CASSRASDRDTGELFF. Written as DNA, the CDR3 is TGTGCCAGCAGCCGGGCGTCCGACAGAGACACCGGGGAGCTGTTTTTT.

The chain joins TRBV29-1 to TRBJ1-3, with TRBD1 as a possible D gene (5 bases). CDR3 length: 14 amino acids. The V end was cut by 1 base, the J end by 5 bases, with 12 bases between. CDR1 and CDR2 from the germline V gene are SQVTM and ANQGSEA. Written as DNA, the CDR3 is TGCAGCGTTGAAGGGCCCGGGGGTAGAAACACCATATATTTT. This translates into CSVEGPGGRNTIYF.

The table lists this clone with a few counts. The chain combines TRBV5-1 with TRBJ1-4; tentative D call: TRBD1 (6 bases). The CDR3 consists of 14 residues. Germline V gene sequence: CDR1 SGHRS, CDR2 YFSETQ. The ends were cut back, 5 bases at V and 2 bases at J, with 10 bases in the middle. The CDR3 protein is CASRSDSTNEKLFF. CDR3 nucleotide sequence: TGCGCCAGCAGATCGGACAGTACTAATGAAAAACTGTTTTTT.

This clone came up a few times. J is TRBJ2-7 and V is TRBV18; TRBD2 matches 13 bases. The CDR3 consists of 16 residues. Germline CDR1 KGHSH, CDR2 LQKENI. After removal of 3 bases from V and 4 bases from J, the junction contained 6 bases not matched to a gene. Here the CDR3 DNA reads TGTGCCAGCTCACCTCCGGGACTAGCGGGAATATACGAGCAGTACTTC. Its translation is CASSPPGLAGIYEQYF.

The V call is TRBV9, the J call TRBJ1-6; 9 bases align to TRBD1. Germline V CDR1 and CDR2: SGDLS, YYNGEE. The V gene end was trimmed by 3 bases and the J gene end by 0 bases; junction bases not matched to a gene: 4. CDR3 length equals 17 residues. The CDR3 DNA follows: TGTGCCAGCAGCGGTGACAGGGGGAGCTCCTATAATTCACCCCTCCACTTT. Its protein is CASSGDRGSSYNSPLHF.

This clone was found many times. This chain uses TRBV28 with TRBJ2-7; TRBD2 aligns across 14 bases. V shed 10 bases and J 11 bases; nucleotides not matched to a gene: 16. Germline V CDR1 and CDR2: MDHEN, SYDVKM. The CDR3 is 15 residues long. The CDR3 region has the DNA TGTGCCACCGCTCAGCGACTAGCGGGGGGGCCTCTGAAGTACGTC. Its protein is CATAQRLAGGPLKYV.

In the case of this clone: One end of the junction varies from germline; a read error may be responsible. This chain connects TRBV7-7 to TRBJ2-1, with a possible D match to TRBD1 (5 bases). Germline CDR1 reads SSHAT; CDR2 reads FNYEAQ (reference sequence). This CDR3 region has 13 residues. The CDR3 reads CASSQDSYNEQFF. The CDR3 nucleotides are TGTGCTAGCAGTCAAGACAGCTACAATGAGCAGTTCTTC.

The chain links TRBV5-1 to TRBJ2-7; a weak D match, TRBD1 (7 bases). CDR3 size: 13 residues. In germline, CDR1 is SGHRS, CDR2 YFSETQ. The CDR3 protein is CASSFIGGGELAV. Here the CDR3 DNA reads TGCGCCAGCAGCTTTATAGGAGGGGGCGAATTGGCCGTC.

The CDR3 bases are TGTGCCAGTAGTATGAGGGAAGGGGACGAGCAGTACGTC. It yields the protein CASSMREGDEQYV. The J gene is TRBJ2-7, the V gene TRBV19, with D possibly being TRBD1 or TRBD2 (5 bases each). CDR1 is LNHDA and CDR2 is SQIVND in the germline V gene (reference sequence). V was shortened by 3 bases and J by 5 bases, with 11 bases between the two germline ends. This CDR3 spans 13 amino acids.

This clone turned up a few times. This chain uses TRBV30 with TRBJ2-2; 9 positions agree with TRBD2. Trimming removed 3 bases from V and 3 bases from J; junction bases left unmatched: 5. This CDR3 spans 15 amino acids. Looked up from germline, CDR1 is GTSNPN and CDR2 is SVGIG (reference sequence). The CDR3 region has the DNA TGTGCCTGGAGGCTAGCGGGGACCTACACCGGGGAGCTGTTTTTT. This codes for CAWRLAGTYTGELFF.

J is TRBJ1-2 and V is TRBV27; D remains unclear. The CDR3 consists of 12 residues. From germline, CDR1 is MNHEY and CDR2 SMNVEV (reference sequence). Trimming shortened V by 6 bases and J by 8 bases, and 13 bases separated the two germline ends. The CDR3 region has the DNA TGTGCCAGCAGGCAAAAACGGAAAGGCTACACCTTC. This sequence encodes CASRQKRKGYTF.